Below, 14 T cell receptor beta chains from the same sample are listed, as sequenced in a study of blood T cell repertoires in COVID-19. Sequencing used immunoSEQ multiplex PCR; TCRdb keeps in-frame clones, though not all of them. The table lists under 150,000 clones, roughly 85% of them singletons. Source material: peripheral blood. All receptors derive from a man aged 25-45 years with acute or convalescent COVID-19.

The genes are TRBV19 and TRBJ1-1; D gene uncertain. V was shortened by 1 base and J by 10 bases, with 7 bases between the two germline ends. Germline loops: CDR1 LNHDA, CDR2 SQIVND (reference sequence). The CDR3 length is 11 residues. CDR3 region: CASSIGSRAFF. CDR3 DNA sequence: TGTGCCAGTAGTATAGGGTCGCGAGCTTTCTTT.

The rearrangement links TRBV5-4 to TRBJ1-1; the match to TRBD1 covers 10 bases. CDR1 SGHNT and CDR2 YYREEE come from the germline V gene (reference sequence). This CDR3 has 15 amino acids. The V and J ends lost 2 bases and 5 bases, in that order; junction bases with no gene match: 6. This CDR3 reads CASSFGGQGGTEAFF. DNA of the CDR3: TGTGCCAGCAGCTTTGGAGGACAGGGGGGAACTGAAGCTTTCTTT.

The chain employs TRBV10-3 and TRBJ1-2; D is perhaps TRBD1 (5 bases). The CDR3 consists of 15 residues. Germline loops: CDR1 ENHRY, CDR2 SYGVKD. The ends were cut back, 3 bases at V and 0 bases at J, with 11 bases in the middle. CDR3 nucleotide sequence: TGTGCCATCAGTGAAACCGGGACTGCTAACTATGGCTACACCTTC. It is translated as CAISETGTANYGYTF.

With respect to this clone: Other nucleotide sequences from this sample produce the same CDR3. CDR3 sequence (DNA): TGCAGCGTTGGATTAGGGGGGAACACCGGGGAGCTGTTTTTT. This sequence encodes CSVGLGGNTGELFF. The chain recombines TRBV29-1 with TRBJ2-2; possibly TRBD1 for D (6 bases). The CDR3 loop spans 14 amino acids. Germline lookup yields CDR1 SQVTM and CDR2 ANQGSEA. With 4 bases removed from V and 1 base from J, the gap between germline ends came to 10 bases.

V gene TRBV5-1 combines with J gene TRBJ2-3; 9 bases are shared with TRBD2. Germline CDR1 and CDR2: SGHRS and YFSETQ. The CDR3 contains 16 residues. J lost 6 bases, V lost 3 bases, and 11 bases had no gene match. The CDR3: CASSSSGGPPSDTQYF. The CDR3 nucleotides are TGCGCCAGCAGCTCCAGCGGGGGGCCCCCCTCGGATACGCAGTATTTT.

The table lists this clone with a few counts. This sequence joins TRBV7-2 and TRBJ2-3; D not resolved. Germline lookup yields CDR1 SGHTA and CDR2 FQGNSA. The V and J ends lost 2 bases and 1 base respectively, with 4 bases between them. CDR3 length: 13 amino acids. The CDR3 nucleotides are TGTGCCAGCAGCTTATATCGCACAGATACGCAGTATTTT. Protein product: CASSLYRTDTQYF.

The chain is built from TRBV14 and TRBJ2-1, with a tentative D call TRBD2 (5 bases). Per germline, CDR1 SGHDN and CDR2 FVKESK. The CDR3 covers 14 residues. With 0 bases removed from V and 9 bases from J, the gap between germline ends came to 12 bases. The CDR3 here is CASSQELGRGEQFF. The CDR3 coding sequence is TGTGCCAGCAGCCAAGAGTTAGGACGGGGTGAGCAGTTCTTC. Variable domain in full (rest from reference TRBV14 and TRBJ2-1): EAGVTQFPSHSVIEKGQTVTLRCDPISGHDNLYWYRRVMGKEIKFLLHFVKESKQDESGMPNNRFLAERTGGTYSTLKVQPAELEDSGVYFCASSQELGRGEQFFGPGTRLTVL.

This chain uses TRBV5-6 with TRBJ1-2; 7 bases line up with TRBD1. The germline gives CDR1 SGHDT, CDR2 YYEEEE. CDR3 size: 13 residues. V shed 2 bases and J 7 bases; nucleotides not matched to a gene: 5. The CDR3, as DNA: TGTGCCAGCAGCTTCCCGACAGGGAGTGGCTACACCTTC. Residues: CASSFPTGSGYTF.

This chain joins TRBV7-9 and TRBJ2-3; 8 bases are shared with TRBD1. Trimming removed 3 bases from V and 1 base from J; junction bases left unmatched: 9. This CDR3 comprises 17 residues. The germline CDR1 and CDR2 sequences are SEHNR and FQNEAQ (reference sequence). The CDR3 here is CASSFPQGAGRTDTQYF. As DNA, the CDR3 is TGTGCCAGCAGCTTTCCCCAGGGGGCGGGTCGCACAGATACGCAGTATTTT.

The gene calls are TRBV13 and TRBJ1-1, with 7 bases identical to TRBD1. In germline, CDR1 is PRHDT, CDR2 FYEKMQ (reference sequence). Germline trimming cut 5 bases from V and 0 bases from J; bases unmatched to any gene: 3. The CDR3 contains 14 residues. CDR3 nucleotide sequence: TGTGCCAGCAGCGCCGACAGGGTGAACACTGAAGCTTTCTTT. Amino acid sequence: CASSADRVNTEAFF.

A few counts support this clone. The chain combines TRBV14 with TRBJ1-1, with TRBD1 matching over 8 bases. Trimming removed 3 bases from V and 4 bases from J; junction bases left unmatched: 7. The germline gives CDR1 SGHDN, CDR2 FVKESK. The CDR3 has 15 amino acids. In DNA form, the CDR3 reads TGTGCCAGCAGCCATAGAATTACAGGGGGCACTGAAGCTTTCTTT. This translates into CASSHRITGGTEAFF. The full variable domain, its missing parts supplied by reference TRBV14 and TRBJ1-1, is EAGVTQFPSHSVIEKGQTVTLRCDPISGHDNLYWYRRVMGKEIKFLLHFVKESKQDESGMPNNRFLAERTGGTYSTLKVQPAELEDSGVYFCASSHRITGGTEAFFGQGTRLTVV.

V usage is TRBV30 and J usage is TRBJ1-1; D ambiguous. CDR3 size: 18 residues. CDR1 and CDR2 from the germline V gene are GTSNPN and SVGIG (reference sequence). V gave up 0 bases and J gave up 6 bases, with 26 bases separating them. The CDR3 DNA follows: TGTGCCTGGAGTGTACGAGTTCAATCCTCGGAGGCGATCGCTGAAGCTTTCTTT. This sequence encodes CAWSVRVQSSEAIAEAFF.

This CDR3 is CASFLSGRVTDTQYF. The CDR3 nucleotides are TGTGCCAGCTTCCTCAGCGGGAGGGTCACAGATACGCAGTATTTT. The genes are TRBV2 and TRBJ2-3; TRBD2 matches at 10 bases. The V segment lost 8 bases and the J segment 2 bases; nucleotides outside the gene matches: 7. The V gene's germline CDR1 is SNHLY and CDR2 FYNNEI. CDR3 length: 15 residues. Full variable domain (remainder filled in from reference TRBV2 and TRBJ2-3): EPEVTQTPSHQVTQMGQEVILRCVPISNHLYFYWYRQILGQKVEFLVSFYNNEISEKSEIFDDQFSVERPDGSNFTLKIRSTKLEDSAMYFCASFLSGRVTDTQYFGPGTRLTVL.

V usage is TRBV3-1 (or the pseudogene TRBV3-2) and J usage is TRBJ2-1; D gene unclear. CDR1 is LGHDT, CDR2 YNNKEL, per germline (reference sequence). V lost 0 bases to trimming and J lost 4 bases, with 10 bases between them. This CDR3 is built from 15 residues. The CDR3 bases are TGTGCCAGCAGCCAAGAGGGTGTAGCTTACAATGAGCAGTTCTTC. The encoded protein is CASSQEGVAYNEQFF.